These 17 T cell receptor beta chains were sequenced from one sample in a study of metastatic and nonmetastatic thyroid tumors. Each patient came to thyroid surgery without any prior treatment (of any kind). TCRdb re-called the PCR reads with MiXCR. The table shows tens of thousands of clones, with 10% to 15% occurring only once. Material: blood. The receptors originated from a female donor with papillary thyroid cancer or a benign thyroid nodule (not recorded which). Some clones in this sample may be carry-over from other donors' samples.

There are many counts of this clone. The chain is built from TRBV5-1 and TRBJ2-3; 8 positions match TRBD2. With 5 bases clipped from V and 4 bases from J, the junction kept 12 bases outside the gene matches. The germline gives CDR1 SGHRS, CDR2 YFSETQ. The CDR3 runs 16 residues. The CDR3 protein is CASSSAGTSGSDTQYF. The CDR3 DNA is TGCGCCAGCAGTTCTGCAGGGACTAGTGGCTCAGATACGCAGTATTTT.

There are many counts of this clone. The CDR3 DNA follows: TGTGCCAGCAGCTTACTAGCGGGAAGGGTAGAAGAGACCCAGTACTTC. Its translation: CASSLLAGRVEETQYF. The chain combines TRBV7-9 with TRBJ2-5, with 9 bases fitting TRBD2. V dropped 2 bases and J dropped 3; count of bases not matched to a gene: 7. Germline CDR1 SEHNR, CDR2 FQNEAQ (reference sequence). The CDR3 contains 16 residues.

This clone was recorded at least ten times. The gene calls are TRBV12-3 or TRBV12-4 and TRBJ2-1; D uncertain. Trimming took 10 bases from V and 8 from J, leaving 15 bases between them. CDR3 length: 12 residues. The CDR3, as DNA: TGTGCCACCAAGTTTACAACGGATGAGCAGTTCTTC. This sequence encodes CATKFTTDEQFF.

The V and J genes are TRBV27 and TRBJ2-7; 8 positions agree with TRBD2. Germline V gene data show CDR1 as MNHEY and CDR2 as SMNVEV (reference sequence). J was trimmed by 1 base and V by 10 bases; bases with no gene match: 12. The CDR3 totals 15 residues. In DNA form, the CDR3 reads TGTGCCATCAGGCCTGCACTAGCGGCGTCCTACGAGCAGTACTTC. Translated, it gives CAIRPALAASYEQYF.

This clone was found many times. CDR3 amino acids: CSARDSTQSSYEQYF. The CDR3 nucleotides read TGCAGTGCTAGAGATAGTACGCAGAGCTCCTACGAGCAGTACTTC. V usage is TRBV20-1 and J usage is TRBJ2-7; D is unclear. CDR1 is DFQATT and CDR2 is SNEGSKA in the germline V gene (reference sequence). The CDR3 consists of 15 residues. Trimming removed 0 bases from V and 0 bases from J, with 12 bases in between.

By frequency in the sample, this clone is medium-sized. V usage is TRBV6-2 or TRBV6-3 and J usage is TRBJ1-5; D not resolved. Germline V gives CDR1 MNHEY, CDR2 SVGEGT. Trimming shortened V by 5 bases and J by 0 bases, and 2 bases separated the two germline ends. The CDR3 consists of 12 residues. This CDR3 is CASSNSNQPQHF. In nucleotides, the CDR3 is TGTGCCAGCAGTAATAGCAATCAGCCCCAGCATTTT.

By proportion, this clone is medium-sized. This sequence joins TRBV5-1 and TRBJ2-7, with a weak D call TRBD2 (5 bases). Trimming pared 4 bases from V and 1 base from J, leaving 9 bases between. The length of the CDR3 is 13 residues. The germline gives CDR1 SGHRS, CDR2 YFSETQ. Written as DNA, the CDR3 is TGCGCCAGCAGCAACGGGGTATCCTACGAGCAGTACTTC. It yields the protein CASSNGVSYEQYF.

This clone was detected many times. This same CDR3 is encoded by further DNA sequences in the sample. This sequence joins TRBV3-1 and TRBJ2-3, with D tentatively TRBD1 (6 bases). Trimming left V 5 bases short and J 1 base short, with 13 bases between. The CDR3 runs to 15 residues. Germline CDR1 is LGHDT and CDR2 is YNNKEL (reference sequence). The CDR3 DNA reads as TGTGCCAGCAGCACCCGAGCAGGGGGCACAGATACGCAGTATTTT. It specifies CASSTRAGGTDTQYF.

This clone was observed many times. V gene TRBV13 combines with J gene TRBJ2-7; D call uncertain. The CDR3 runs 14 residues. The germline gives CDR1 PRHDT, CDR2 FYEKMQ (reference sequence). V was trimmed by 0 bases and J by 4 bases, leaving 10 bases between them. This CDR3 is CASSLGRRVYEQYF. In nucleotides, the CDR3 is TGTGCCAGCAGCTTAGGCCGAAGAGTTTACGAGCAGTACTTC.

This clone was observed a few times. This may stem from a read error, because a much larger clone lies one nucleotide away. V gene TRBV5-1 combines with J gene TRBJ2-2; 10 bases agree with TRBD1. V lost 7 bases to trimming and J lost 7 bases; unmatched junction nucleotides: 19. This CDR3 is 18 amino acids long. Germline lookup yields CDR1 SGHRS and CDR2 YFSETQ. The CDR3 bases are TGCGCCAGCGGCATACTATCCGAGACAGGGGGCGTCGGCGGGGAGCTGTTTTTT. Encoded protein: CASGILSETGGVGGELFF.

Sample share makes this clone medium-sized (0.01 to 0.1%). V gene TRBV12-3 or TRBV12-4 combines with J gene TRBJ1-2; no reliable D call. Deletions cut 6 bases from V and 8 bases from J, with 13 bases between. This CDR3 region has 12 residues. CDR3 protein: CASSLDIVGYTF. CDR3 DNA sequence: TGTGCCAGCAGCCTTGACATTGTGGGCTACACCTTC.

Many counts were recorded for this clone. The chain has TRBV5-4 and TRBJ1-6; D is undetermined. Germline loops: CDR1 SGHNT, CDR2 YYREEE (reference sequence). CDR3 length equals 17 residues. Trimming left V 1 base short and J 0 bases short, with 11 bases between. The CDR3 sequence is CASSLRGWSSYNSPLHF. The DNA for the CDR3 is TGTGCCAGCAGCTTGAGAGGGTGGAGCTCCTATAATTCACCCCTCCACTTT.

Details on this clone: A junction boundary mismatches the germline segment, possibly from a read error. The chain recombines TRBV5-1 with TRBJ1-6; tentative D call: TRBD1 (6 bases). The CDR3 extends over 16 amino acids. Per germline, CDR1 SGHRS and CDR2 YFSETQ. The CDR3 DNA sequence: TGCGCCAGCATCTTGGCCGGGACAAGGTATAGTTCACCCCTCCACTTT. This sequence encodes CASILAGTRYSSPLHF.

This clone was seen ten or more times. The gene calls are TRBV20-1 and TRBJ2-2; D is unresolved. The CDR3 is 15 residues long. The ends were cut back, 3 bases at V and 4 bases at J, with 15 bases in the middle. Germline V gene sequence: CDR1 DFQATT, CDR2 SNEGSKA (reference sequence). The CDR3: CSASHPQTVTGELFF. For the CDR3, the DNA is TGCAGTGCTAGCCACCCTCAGACCGTCACCGGGGAGCTGTTTTTT.

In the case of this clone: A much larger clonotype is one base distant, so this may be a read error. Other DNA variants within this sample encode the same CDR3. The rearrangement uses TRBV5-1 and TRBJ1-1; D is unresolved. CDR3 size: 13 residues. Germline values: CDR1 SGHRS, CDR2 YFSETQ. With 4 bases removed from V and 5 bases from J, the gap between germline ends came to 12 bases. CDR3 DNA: TGCGCCAGCAGCCCGACGGGGAGGACTGAAGCTTTCTTT. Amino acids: CASSPTGRTEAFF.

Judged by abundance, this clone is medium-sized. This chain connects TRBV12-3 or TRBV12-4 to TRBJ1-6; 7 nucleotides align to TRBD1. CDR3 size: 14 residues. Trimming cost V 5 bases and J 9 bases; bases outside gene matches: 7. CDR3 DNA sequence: TGTGCCAGCAGTGCCGGGACAGCCTTTTCACCCCTCCACTTT. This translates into CASSAGTAFSPLHF.

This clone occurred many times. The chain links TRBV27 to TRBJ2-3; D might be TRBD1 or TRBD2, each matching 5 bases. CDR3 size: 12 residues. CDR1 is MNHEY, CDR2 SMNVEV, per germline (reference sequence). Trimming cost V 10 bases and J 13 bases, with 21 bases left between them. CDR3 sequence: CAIRGDSLLEYF. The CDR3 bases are TGTGCCATTAGGGGAGACAGTTTGTTAGAGTATTTT.